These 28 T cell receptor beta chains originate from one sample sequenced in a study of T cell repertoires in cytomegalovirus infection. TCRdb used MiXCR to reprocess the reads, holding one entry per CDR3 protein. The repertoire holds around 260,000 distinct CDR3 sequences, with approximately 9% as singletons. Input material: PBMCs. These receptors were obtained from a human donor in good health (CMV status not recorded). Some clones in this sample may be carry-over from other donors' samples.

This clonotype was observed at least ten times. The CDR3 is CASSFNRGTQYF. For the CDR3, the DNA is TGTGCCAGCAGCTTTAACAGGGGAACGCAGTATTTT. V gene TRBV7-2 combines with J gene TRBJ2-3; 7 positions agree with TRBD1. The CDR3 spans 12 residues. CDR1 and CDR2 from the germline V gene are SGHTA and FQGNSA. V gave up 3 bases and J gave up 9 bases; unmatched junction bases: 3.

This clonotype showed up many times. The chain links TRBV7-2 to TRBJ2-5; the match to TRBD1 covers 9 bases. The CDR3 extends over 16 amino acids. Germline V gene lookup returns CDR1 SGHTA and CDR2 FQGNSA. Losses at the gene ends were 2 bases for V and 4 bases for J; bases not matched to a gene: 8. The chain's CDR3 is CASSLSSGQGTETQYF. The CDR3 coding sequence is TGTGCCAGCAGCTTAAGTTCGGGACAGGGTACAGAGACCCAGTACTTC.

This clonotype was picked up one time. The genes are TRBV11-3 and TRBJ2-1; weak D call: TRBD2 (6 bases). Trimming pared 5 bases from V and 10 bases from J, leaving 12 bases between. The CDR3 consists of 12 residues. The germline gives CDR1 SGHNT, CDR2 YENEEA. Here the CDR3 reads CASSREREEQFF. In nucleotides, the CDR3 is TGTGCCAGCAGCCGGGAGAGGGAAGAGCAGTTCTTC.

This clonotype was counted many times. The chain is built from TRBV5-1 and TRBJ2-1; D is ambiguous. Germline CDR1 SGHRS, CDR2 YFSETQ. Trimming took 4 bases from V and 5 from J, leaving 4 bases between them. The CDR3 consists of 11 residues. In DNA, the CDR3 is TGCGCCAGCAGCGCCCACAATGAGCAGTTCTTC. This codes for CASSAHNEQFF.

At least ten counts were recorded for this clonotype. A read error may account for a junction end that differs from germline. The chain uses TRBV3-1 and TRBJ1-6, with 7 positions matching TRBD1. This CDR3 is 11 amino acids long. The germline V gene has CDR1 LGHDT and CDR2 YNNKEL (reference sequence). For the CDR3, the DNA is TGTGCCAGCAGCCAAGTGGGACAGTTCAACTTT. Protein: CASSQVGQFNF.

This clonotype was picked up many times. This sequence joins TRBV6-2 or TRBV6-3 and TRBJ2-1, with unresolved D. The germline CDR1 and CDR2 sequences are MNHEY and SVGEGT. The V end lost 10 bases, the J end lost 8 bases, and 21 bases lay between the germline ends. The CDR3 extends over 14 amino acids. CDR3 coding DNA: TGTGCCACCATCGAGAATTGGGTGACGGATGAGCAGTTCTTC. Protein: CATIENWVTDEQFF.

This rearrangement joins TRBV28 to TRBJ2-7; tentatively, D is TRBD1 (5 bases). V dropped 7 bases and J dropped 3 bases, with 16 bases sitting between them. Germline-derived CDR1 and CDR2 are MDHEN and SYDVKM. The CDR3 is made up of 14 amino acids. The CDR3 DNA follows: TGTGCCAGCACCTCAGGGCAATTAAGCTACGAGCAGTACTTC. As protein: CASTSGQLSYEQYF.

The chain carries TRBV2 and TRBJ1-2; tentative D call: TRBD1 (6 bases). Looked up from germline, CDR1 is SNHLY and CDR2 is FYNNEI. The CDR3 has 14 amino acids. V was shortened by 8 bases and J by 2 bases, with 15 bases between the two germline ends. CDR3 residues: CASPSSTGNYGYTF. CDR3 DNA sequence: TGTGCCAGCCCTTCCTCAACAGGGAACTATGGCTACACCTTC.

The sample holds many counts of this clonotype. Here the CDR3 reads CASGLAPGQGSNQPQHF. The CDR3 DNA reads as TGTGCTAGTGGTTTGGCCCCGGGACAGGGGAGCAATCAGCCCCAGCATTTT. This chain connects TRBV12-5 to TRBJ1-5, with TRBD1 matching 10 bases. Germline lookup yields CDR1 LGHNT and CDR2 FRNRAP. The V gene end was trimmed by 1 base and the J gene end by 1 base; junction bases not matched to a gene: 4. The CDR3 is 17 amino acids.

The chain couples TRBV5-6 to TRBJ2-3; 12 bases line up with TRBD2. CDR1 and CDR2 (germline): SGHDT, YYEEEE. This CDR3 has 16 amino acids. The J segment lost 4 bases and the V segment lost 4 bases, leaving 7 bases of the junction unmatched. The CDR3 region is CASSPTSGRLSDTQYF. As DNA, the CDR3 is TGTGCCAGCAGCCCAACTAGCGGGAGGTTGTCAGATACGCAGTATTTT.

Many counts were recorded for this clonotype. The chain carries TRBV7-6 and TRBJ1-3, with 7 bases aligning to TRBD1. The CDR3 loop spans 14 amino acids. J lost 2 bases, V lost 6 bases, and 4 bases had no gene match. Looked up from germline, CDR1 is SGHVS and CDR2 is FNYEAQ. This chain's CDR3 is CASSYDRAGNTIYF. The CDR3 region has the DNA TGTGCCAGCAGTTATGACAGGGCTGGAAACACCATATATTTT.

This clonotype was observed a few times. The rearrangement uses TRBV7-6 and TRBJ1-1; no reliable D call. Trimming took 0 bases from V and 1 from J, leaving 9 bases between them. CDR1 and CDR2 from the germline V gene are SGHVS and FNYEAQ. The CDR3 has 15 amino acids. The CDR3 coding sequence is TGTGCCAGCAGCTTAGCGCTCGGGAGGAACACTGAAGCTTTCTTT. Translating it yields CASSLALGRNTEAFF.

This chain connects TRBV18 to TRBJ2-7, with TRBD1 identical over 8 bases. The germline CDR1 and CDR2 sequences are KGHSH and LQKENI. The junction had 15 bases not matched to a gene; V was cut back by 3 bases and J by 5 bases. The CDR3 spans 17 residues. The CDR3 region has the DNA TGTGCCAGCTCACCCCTTCGGCCCAGACAGGGGAGAAACGAGCAGTACTTC. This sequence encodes CASSPLRPRQGRNEQYF.

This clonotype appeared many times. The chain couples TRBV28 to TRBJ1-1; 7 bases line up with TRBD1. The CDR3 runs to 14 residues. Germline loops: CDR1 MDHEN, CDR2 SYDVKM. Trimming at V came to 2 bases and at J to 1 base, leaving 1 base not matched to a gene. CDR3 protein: CASSLTGANTEAFF. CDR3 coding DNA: TGTGCCAGCAGTTTAACAGGGGCGAACACTGAAGCTTTCTTT.

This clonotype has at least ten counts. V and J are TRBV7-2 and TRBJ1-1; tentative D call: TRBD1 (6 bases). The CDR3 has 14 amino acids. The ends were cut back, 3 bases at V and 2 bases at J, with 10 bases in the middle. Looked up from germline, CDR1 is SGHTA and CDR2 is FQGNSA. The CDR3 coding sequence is TGTGCCAGCAGCTTGAGACAGGATAACACTGAAGCTTTCTTT. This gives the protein CASSLRQDNTEAFF.

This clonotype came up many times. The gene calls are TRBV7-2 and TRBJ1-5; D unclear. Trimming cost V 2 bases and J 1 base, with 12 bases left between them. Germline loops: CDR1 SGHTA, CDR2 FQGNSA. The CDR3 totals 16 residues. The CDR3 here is CASSLRHPQSNQPQHF. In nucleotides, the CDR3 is TGTGCCAGCAGCTTACGGCACCCTCAAAGCAATCAGCCCCAGCATTTT.

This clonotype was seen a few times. Written as DNA, the CDR3 is TGTGCCAGCAGTTACTCCGGACAGGGTAGGCCCGGTCAGCCCCAGCATTTT. Its protein is CASSYSGQGRPGQPQHF. The chain joins TRBV6-2 or TRBV6-3 to TRBJ1-5; TRBD1 matches at 8 bases. CDR1 is MNHEY and CDR2 is SVGEGT in the germline V gene. V shed 0 bases, J shed 6 bases, and the junction held 10 bases outside the gene matches. The length of the CDR3 is 17 residues.

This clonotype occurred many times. The CDR3 DNA follows: TGTGCCAGCAGTGATACGGACAGGGACAAGAACTACGAGCAGTACTTC. Translating gives CASSDTDRDKNYEQYF. The chain is built from TRBV25-1 and TRBJ2-7; 8 bases match TRBD1. The germline V gene has CDR1 MGHDK and CDR2 SYGVNS. The CDR3 is 16 residues long. Trimming took 3 bases from V and 3 from J; bases not matched to a gene: 10.

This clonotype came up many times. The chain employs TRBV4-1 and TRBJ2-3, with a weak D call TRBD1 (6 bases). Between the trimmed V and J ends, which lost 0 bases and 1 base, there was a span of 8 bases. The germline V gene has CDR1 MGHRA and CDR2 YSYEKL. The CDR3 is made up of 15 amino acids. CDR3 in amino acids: CASSQDQGRTDTQYF. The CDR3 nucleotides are TGCGCCAGCAGCCAAGATCAGGGGCGCACAGATACGCAGTATTTT.

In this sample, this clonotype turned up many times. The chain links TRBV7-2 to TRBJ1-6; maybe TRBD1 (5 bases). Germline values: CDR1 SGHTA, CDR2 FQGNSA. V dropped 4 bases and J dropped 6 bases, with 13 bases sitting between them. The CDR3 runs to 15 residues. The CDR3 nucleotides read TGTGCCAGCAGCTCCCTAGCAGGGACTAATTCACCCCTCCACTTT. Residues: CASSSLAGTNSPLHF. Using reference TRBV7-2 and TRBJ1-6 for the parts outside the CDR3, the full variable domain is GAGVSQSPSNKVTEKGKDVELRCDPISGHTALYWYRQSLGQGLEFLIYFQGNSAPDKSGLPSDRFSAERTGGSVSTLTIQRTQQEDSAVYLCASSSLAGTNSPLHFGNGTRLTVT.

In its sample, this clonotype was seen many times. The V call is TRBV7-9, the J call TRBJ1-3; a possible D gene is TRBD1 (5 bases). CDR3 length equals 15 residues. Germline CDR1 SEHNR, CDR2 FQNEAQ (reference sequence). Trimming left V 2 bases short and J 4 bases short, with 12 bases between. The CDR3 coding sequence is TGTGCCAGCAGCTTACTTCAGGGACCCGGAAACACCATATATTTT. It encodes CASSLLQGPGNTIYF.

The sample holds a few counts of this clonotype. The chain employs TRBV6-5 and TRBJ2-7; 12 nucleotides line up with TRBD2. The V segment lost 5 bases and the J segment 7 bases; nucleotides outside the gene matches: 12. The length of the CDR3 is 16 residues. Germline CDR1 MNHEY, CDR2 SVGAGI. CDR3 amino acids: CASSESRLAGAREQYF. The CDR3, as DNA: TGTGCCAGCAGTGAGAGCCGACTAGCGGGAGCGAGAGAGCAGTACTTC.

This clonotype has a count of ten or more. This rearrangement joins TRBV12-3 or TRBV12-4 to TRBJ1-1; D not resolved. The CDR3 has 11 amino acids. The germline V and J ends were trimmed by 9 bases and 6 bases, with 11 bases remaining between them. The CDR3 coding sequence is TGTGCCAGTACGAGAAGGGCTGAAGCTTTCTTT. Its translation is CASTRRAEAFF.

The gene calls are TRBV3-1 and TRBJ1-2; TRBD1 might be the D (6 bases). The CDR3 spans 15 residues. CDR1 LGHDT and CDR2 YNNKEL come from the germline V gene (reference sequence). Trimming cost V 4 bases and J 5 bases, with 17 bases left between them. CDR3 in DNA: TGTGCCAGCAGCCCCCGGACTAACCAGGGGTATGGCTACACCTTC. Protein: CASSPRTNQGYGYTF.

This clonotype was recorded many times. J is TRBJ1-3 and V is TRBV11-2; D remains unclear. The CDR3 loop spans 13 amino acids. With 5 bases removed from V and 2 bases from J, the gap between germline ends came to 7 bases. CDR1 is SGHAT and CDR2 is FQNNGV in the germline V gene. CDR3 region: CASSPSTGNTIYF. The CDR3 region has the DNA TGTGCCAGCAGCCCCAGCACTGGAAACACCATATATTTT.

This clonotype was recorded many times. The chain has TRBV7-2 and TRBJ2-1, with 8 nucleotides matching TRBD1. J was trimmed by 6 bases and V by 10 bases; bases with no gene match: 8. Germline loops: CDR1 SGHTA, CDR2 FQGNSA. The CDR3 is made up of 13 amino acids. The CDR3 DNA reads TGTGCCACGGCCAGGGGGCTGCCCAATGAGCAGTTCTTC. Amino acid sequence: CATARGLPNEQFF.

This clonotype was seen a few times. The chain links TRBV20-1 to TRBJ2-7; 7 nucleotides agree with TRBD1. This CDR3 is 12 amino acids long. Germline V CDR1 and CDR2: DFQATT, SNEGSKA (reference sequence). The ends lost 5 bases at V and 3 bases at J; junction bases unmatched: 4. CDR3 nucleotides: TGCAGTGCTGACAGGGCAGACTACGAGCAGTACTTC. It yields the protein CSADRADYEQYF.

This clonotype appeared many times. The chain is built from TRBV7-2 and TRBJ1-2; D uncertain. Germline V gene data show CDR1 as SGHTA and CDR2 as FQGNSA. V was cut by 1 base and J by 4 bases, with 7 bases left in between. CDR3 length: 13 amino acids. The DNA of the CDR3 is TGTGCCAGCAGCTTAGAACGGGCCTATGGCTACACCTTC. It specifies CASSLERAYGYTF.